The 14 T cell receptor beta chains listed next were all sequenced from one sample in a study of blood T cell repertoires in COVID-19. Method: immunoSEQ multiplex PCR; TCRdb's copy keeps in-frame clones and lacks some. The table records about 200,000 clones, 84% of them present only once. The sample comprised peripheral blood. These receptors were obtained from a human donor in a cohort sampled during active COVID-19.

The chain links TRBV4-1 to TRBJ2-6, with a weak D call TRBD1 (5 bases). V dropped 1 base and J dropped 2 bases, with 9 bases sitting between them. The CDR3 covers 16 residues. Germline V gene sequence: CDR1 MGHRA, CDR2 YSYEKL. The CDR3 DNA follows: TGCGCCAGCAGCCAAGGGGCAGGGACTGGGGCCAACGTCCTGACTTTC. Translation gives CASSQGAGTGANVLTF.

The V gene is TRBV11-3, the J gene TRBJ2-1; D call uncertain. Germline CDR1 reads SGHNT; CDR2 reads YENEEA. The CDR3 runs 12 residues. V lost 5 bases and J 6 bases, leaving 8 bases between the germline ends. The CDR3 sequence: CASSVSLNEQFF. Written as DNA, the CDR3 is TGTGCCAGCAGCGTTAGCCTCAATGAGCAGTTCTTC.

The chain has TRBV5-4 and TRBJ2-5; 7 positions agree with TRBD2. Looked up from germline, CDR1 is SGHNT and CDR2 is YYREEE (reference sequence). The V segment lost 0 bases and the J segment 1 base; nucleotides outside the gene matches: 6. The CDR3 is 16 residues long. The CDR3 DNA is TGTGCCAGCAGCTTGGGCTCGACTAGCCCCCAAGAGACCCAGTACTTC. It yields the protein CASSLGSTSPQETQYF.

The chain employs TRBV2 and TRBJ2-1; D uncertain. Germline lookup yields CDR1 SNHLY and CDR2 FYNNEI. V was clipped by 2 bases and J by 6 bases, with 8 bases between them. CDR3 length: 13 amino acids. CDR3 in DNA: TGTGCCAGCAGTGAAAAACTGCGCAATGAGCAGTTCTTC. It specifies CASSEKLRNEQFF. The full variable domain, completed using reference TRBV2 and TRBJ2-1, is EPEVTQTPSHQVTQMGQEVILRCVPISNHLYFYWYRQILGQKVEFLVSFYNNEISEKSEIFDDQFSVERPDGSNFTLKIRSTKLEDSAMYFCASSEKLRNEQFFGPGTRLTVL.

The J gene is TRBJ2-7, the V gene TRBV2; D unclear. V dropped 4 bases and J dropped 0 bases, with 10 bases sitting between them. This CDR3 is 14 amino acids long. CDR1 and CDR2 (germline): SNHLY, FYNNEI. The CDR3 reads CASSGRLSSYEQYF. DNA for the CDR3: TGTGCCAGCAGTGGCAGGTTGAGCTCCTACGAGCAGTACTTC.

This clone was seen a single time. The CDR3 here is CASSTSQGASYNEQFF. The DNA of the CDR3 is TGTGCCAGCAGCACTTCACAGGGGGCGTCCTACAATGAGCAGTTCTTC. The chain links TRBV7-9 to TRBJ2-1; 9 bases match TRBD1. There are 16 residues in the CDR3. Trimming took 5 bases from V and 1 from J; bases not matched to a gene: 6. Germline V gene sequence: CDR1 SEHNR, CDR2 FQNEAQ (reference sequence).

This chain uses TRBV5-1 with TRBJ1-1, with a weak D call TRBD1 (6 bases). Trimming stripped 0 bases from V and 1 base from J, with 10 bases between. The CDR3 loop spans 15 amino acids. CDR1 SGHRS and CDR2 YFSETQ come from the germline V gene. The CDR3 region is CASSLALRGNTEAFF. The CDR3 DNA reads TGCGCCAGCAGCTTGGCCCTCAGGGGGAACACTGAAGCTTTCTTT.

J is TRBJ1-3 and V is TRBV7-6; 8 bases map to TRBD1. CDR3 length equals 17 residues. With V trimmed by 4 bases and J by 4 bases, 12 bases remained unmatched. Looked up from germline, CDR1 is SGHVS and CDR2 is FNYEAQ. The CDR3 DNA follows: TGTGCCAGCAGCTCTCCCACTCGACAGGGGAGCGGAAACACCATATATTTT. Its protein product is CASSSPTRQGSGNTIYF.

V gene TRBV28 combines with J gene TRBJ2-7; TRBD1 agrees at 7 bases. Per the germline V gene, CDR1 is MDHEN and CDR2 is SYDVKM. The CDR3 spans 14 residues. Trimming at V came to 4 bases and at J to 0 bases, leaving 3 bases not matched to a gene. The CDR3 coding sequence is TGTGCCAGCAGTTCGTACAGGGGCTCCTACGAGCAGTACTTC. This codes for CASSSYRGSYEQYF.

The chain combines TRBV12-3 or TRBV12-4 with TRBJ2-3; 9 nucleotides match TRBD2. With V trimmed by 7 bases and J by 4 bases, 3 bases remained unmatched. The CDR3 is made up of 13 amino acids. The CDR3 sequence: CASTSGRSDTQYF. CDR3 DNA sequence: TGTGCCAGCACCAGCGGGAGGTCAGATACGCAGTATTTT.

DNA for the CDR3: TGTGCCACCCGTCAACCCGGGACAGGGGTTTATAATGAGCAGTTCTTC. This codes for CATRQPGTGVYNEQFF. This rearrangement joins TRBV7-9 to TRBJ2-1; 10 bases match TRBD1. Unmatched junction bases numbered 16, after V lost 10 bases and J lost 7 bases. CDR1 and CDR2 (germline): SEHNR, FQNEAQ (reference sequence). The CDR3 spans 16 residues.

This clone showed up just once. J is TRBJ2-5 and V is TRBV19, with a weak D call TRBD1 (6 bases). CDR3 length equals 12 residues. CDR1 and CDR2 from the germline V gene are LNHDA and SQIVND (reference sequence). V dropped 5 bases and J dropped 9 bases, with 13 bases sitting between them. CDR3 amino acids: CASSPTGKSQYF. CDR3 nucleotide sequence: TGTGCCAGTAGTCCTACAGGGAAATCCCAGTACTTC.

This clone was counted once. The genes are TRBV2 and TRBJ2-3; D call uncertain. V was shortened by 1 base and J by 9 bases, with 8 bases between the two germline ends. This CDR3 is 12 amino acids long. Germline V CDR1 and CDR2: SNHLY, FYNNEI. CDR3 sequence (DNA): TGTGCCAGCAGTGAAGGAGTGGTCACGCAGTATTTT. Its protein product is CASSEGVVTQYF.

DNA for the CDR3: TGTGCCAGCAGCGTGACAGGAGCACAGCCCCAGCATTTT. It is translated as CASSVTGAQPQHF. This chain joins TRBV28 and TRBJ1-5, with D perhaps TRBD1 (6 bases). There are 13 residues in the CDR3. The V end lost 6 bases, the J end lost 7 bases, and 13 bases lay between the germline ends. Germline assignment: CDR1 MDHEN and CDR2 SYDVKM.